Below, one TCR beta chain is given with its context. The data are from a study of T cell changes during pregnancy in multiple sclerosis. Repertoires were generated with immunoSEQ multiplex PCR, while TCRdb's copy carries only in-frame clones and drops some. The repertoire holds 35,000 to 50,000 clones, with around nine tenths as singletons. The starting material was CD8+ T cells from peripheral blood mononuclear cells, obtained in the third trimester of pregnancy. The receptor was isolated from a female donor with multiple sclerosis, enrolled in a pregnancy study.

In DNA, the CDR3 is TGTGCCAGCAGTTTCGGGCGGGCGGTAGAGACCCAGTACTTC. Translation gives CASSFGRAVETQYF. The chain has TRBV27 and TRBJ2-5, with D perhaps matching TRBD2 (5 bases). The CDR3 is 14 residues long. The germline CDR1 and CDR2 sequences are MNHEY and SMNVEV (reference sequence). Trimming left V 3 bases short and J 4 bases short, with 12 bases between.